The present entry profiles one T cell receptor beta chain with its context. This clone's antigen is unknown. Base qualities are missing; no much larger clone stands one base away. These data come from a study of blood T cell repertoires in COVID-19 (TCRdb year 2020). Study-level background: Samples covering the acute and convalescent phases of COVID-19 were provided by collaborators in the United States, Italy and Spain. The dataset comprised deeply sampled blood TCRbeta repertoires from subjects exposed to, actively infected with, or recovered from COVID-19. The samples were drawn from the first 160 participants of the ongoing ImmuneRACE study and from about 1,200 subjects provided by 6 global collaborators. Where available, HLA class I and class II types were taken from metadata supplied by the sample provider and were not determined by assay-based typing. A freely available public database, intended as a resource for researchers studying the immune response to SARS-CoV-2, is where the repertoires were released. A de-identified subject ID, COVID-19 status, age in years and sex were almost always included in the sample metadata. The material from the prospective study consisted of cDNA or gDNA derived from T cells, B-cell-depleted T cells, or PBMCs. On the study overall, not on this receptor specifically: The amount of clinical and demographic metadata varied by source and participant and was provided uncurated.

Participants in the prospective study were aged roughly 18 to 89 years, lived in approximately 26 United States geographic areas, and enrolled through a virtual design. In the prospective study, participants were assigned to cohorts based on the clinical history participants reported in a screening survey and a study questionnaire. Exposed participants had been in contact with someone with a PCR-confirmed or clinician-diagnosed COVID-19 case within 2 weeks of study entry. Each participant in the prospective study had whole blood, serum and a nasopharyngeal or oropharyngeal swab collected by mobile phlebotomists. Over an approximately 2-month period, participants in the prospective study had the option of providing additional blood draws and questionnaires. Blood samples from the prospective study were shipped frozen or at room temperature prior to DNA extraction. TCRbeta CDR3 regions were amplified from genomic DNA using the immunoSEQ Assay, a bias-controlled multiplex PCR. On the study's bioinformatics: The number of nucleated cells in each sample was estimated from the amplification of reference gene primers within the assay. To quantify the absolute abundance of each unique TCRbeta CDR3 rearrangement, sequence reads were collapsed and filtered. For each sample, productive Simpson clonality was calculated by taking the square root of Simpson's diversity index across productive rearrangements. The source is immuneACCESS, and TCRdb retained only in-frame sequences with V and J called. Part of the clones is not carried over; for the studies checked, unresolved V genes explain less than half of this, and the remainder is unexplained. V and J calls and clone size are those listed in that table; D and trimming were worked out from the DNA. This sample comprises approximately 260,000 clones, 80% to 90% of them detected only once. The top ten clonotypes cover 5% to 8% of the sample.

The sequence came from a woman between 45 and 60 years old who had been exposed to COVID-19. Sequencing input: PBMCs or T cells enriched from blood (not recorded which).

The sequenced DNA: TGTGCCAGTAGTATCCGGACAGACACTCTCACAGATACGCAGTATTTT. Its amino acids are CASSIRTDTLTDTQYF. The chain is made from TRBV19 and TRBJ2-3; the D gene is possibly TRBD1, with 6 bases matching. There are 16 amino acids in the CDR3, from cysteine to phenylalanine inclusive. The only DNA kept is the CDR3, 48 bases in frame from the first base. The trim is 3 bases for V and 2 bases for J, with a gap of 15 bases between the germline ends. The germline V gene (reference sequence) yields LNHDA for CDR1 and SQIVND for CDR2.